This T cell receptor (beta chain) was sequenced in a study of T cell repertoires in cytomegalovirus infection. About the research overall: Matching HLA type and CMV infection were both indicated by public TCR beta signatures. Study results and limitations: Carriers of CMV and the relevant HLA type were discriminated by public TCR beta frequency. HLA-C-restricted CMV clonotypes gave the most frequent clonotype in two of eight donors.

TCRdb re-called the reads through MiXCR, storing one row per CDR3 protein. The sample consists of 150,000 to 200,000 distinct CDR3 sequences, about 15% of them appearing once. For this clonotype: The antigen is unknown.

Deletions cut 0 bases from V and 5 bases from J, with 5 bases between. Germline CDR1 and CDR2: LGHDT and YNNKEL (reference sequence). The CDR3 length is 12 residues. Sequenced input: PBMCs. This receptor was obtained from a human donor in good health (CMV status not recorded). Some clones in this sample may be carry-over from other donors' samples. The chain recombines TRBV3-1 with TRBJ2-7; no firm D call. The CDR3 bases are TGTGCCAGCAGCCAAGATCGGAACGAGCAGTACTTC. It codes for CASSQDRNEQYF.